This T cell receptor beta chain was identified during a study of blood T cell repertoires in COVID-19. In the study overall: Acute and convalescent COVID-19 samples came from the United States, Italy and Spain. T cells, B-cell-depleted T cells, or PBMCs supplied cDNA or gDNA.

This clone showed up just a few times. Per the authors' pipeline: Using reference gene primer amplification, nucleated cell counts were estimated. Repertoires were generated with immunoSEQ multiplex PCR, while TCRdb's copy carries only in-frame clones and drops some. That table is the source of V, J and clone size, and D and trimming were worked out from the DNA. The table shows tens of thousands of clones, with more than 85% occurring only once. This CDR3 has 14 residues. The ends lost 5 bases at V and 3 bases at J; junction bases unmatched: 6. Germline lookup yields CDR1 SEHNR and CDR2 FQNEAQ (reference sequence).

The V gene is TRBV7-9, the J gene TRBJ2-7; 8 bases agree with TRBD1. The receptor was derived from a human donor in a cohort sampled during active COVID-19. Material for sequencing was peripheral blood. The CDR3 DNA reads TGTGCCAGCAGCCCCGTGGGACAGGACTACGAGCAGTACTTC. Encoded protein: CASSPVGQDYEQYF.